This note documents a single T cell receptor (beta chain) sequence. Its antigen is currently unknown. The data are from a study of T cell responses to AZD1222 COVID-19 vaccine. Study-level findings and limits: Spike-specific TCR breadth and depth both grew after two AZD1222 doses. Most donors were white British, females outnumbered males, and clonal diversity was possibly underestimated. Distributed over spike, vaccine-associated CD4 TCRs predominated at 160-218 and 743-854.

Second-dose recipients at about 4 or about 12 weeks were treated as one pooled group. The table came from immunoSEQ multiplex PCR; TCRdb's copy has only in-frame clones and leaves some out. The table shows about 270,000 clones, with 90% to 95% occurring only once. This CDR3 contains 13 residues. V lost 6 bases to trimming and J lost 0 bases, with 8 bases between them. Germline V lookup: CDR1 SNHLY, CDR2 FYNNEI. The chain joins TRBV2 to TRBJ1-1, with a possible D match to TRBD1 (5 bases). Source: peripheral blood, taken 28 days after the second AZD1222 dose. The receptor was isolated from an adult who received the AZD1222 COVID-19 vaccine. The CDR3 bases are TGTGCCAGCAGGGGGGACTTGAACACTGAAGCTTTCTTT. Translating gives CASRGDLNTEAFF. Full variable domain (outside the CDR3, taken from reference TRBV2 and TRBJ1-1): EPEVTQTPSHQVTQMGQEVILRCVPISNHLYFYWYRQILGQKVEFLVSFYNNEISEKSEIFDDQFSVERPDGSNFTLKIRSTKLEDSAMYFCASRGDLNTEAFFGQGTRLTVV.